The clone carrying this T cell receptor (beta chain) was picked up many times. Antigen unknown. The data derive from a study of regulatory T cells in long-lasting Graves disease. CDR3 length equals 13 residues. The V end lost 6 bases, the J end lost 6 bases, and 12 bases lay between the germline ends. Per germline, CDR1 SNHLY and CDR2 FYNNEI. Investigators prepared the TCR beta libraries by applying iRepertoire HTBI primers and Arm-PCR of CDR3 regions. Each CDR3 protein gets one entry after TCRdb re-called the multiplex PCR reads with MiXCR. The sample records about 220,000 distinct CDR3 sequences, less than 20% being singletons. Study-wide points: Results may be inaccurate due to the small sample size.

Time point denoted: newly diagnosed GD, antithyroid drugs for less than 3 months. The authors made the TCR library using RNA they extracted from PBMCs. Diagnosing Graves' disease relied on the American Thyroid Association guidelines. The same data also went into a second study, on T cells in Graves' hyperthyroidism and ophthalmopathy. In that study: The HTBI primer set served for first-round RT-PCR of the TCR CDR3. The model's output predicted ophthalmopathy at a median of 6.5 months prior to onset.

The sample was peripheral blood mononuclear cells (PBMCs), taken at new diagnosis, from a patient treated with antithyroid drugs. The genes are TRBV2 and TRBJ1-5; D call uncertain. This TCR derives from a woman under 40 with Graves disease. CDR3 residues: CASREGYGQPQHF. Here the CDR3 DNA reads TGTGCCAGCAGGGAGGGATATGGTCAGCCCCAGCATTTT.